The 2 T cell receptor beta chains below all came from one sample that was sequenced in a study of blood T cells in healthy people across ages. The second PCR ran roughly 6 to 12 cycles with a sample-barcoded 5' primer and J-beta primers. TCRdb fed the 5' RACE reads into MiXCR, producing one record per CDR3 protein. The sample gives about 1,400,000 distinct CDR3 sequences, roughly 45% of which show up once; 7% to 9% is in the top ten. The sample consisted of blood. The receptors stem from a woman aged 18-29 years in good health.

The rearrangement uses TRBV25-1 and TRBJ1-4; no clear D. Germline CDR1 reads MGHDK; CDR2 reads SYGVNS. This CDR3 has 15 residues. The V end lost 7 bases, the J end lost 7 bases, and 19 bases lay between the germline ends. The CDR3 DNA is TGTGCCAGCACCGACGCAGAGGCCGTAATTGAAAAACTGTTTTTT. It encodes CASTDAEAVIEKLFF.

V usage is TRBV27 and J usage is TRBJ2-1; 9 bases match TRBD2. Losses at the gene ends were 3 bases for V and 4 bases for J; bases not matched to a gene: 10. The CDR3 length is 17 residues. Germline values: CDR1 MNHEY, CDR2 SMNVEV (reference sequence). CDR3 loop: CASSLNPSGVFYNEQFF. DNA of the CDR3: TGTGCCAGCAGTTTGAATCCTAGCGGGGTTTTTTACAATGAGCAGTTCTTC.